Following are 25 T cell receptor beta chains from one sample sequenced in a study of cytotoxic CD8 clonotypes in ibrutinib-treated CLL. The table came from immunoSEQ multiplex PCR; TCRdb's copy has only in-frame clones and leaves some out. The repertoire has 50,000 to 60,000 clones, approximately 82% of them found once; the top ten carry about 20%. Source: PBMCs, taken after 24 months of ibrutinib treatment. The receptors here all came from a human donor with chronic lymphocytic leukemia.

V usage is TRBV19 and J usage is TRBJ2-3; D remains ambiguous. The ends were cut back, 7 bases at V and 4 bases at J, with 15 bases in the middle. The CDR3 is 14 residues long. Germline-derived CDR1 and CDR2 are LNHDA and SQIVND (reference sequence). The CDR3 loop reads CASTLAWGSDTQYF. DNA for the CDR3: TGTGCCAGTACCCTGGCGTGGGGTTCAGATACGCAGTATTTT.

The V call is TRBV5-4, the J call TRBJ2-1; TRBD2 agrees at 9 bases. CDR1 and CDR2 (germline): SGHNT, YYREEE (reference sequence). The CDR3 loop spans 16 amino acids. The V gene end was trimmed by 4 bases and the J gene end by 8 bases; junction bases not matched to a gene: 13. Written as DNA, the CDR3 is TGTGCCAGCAGCCCGGGAGGCGGGAGGGCCGCGGATGAGCAGTTCTTC. This gives the protein CASSPGGGRAADEQFF.

The V gene is TRBV5-4, the J gene TRBJ2-5, with D perhaps matching TRBD2 (6 bases). CDR3 size: 16 residues. Germline-derived CDR1 and CDR2 are SGHNT and YYREEE (reference sequence). Deletions cut 0 bases from V and 1 base from J, with 13 bases between. CDR3 sequence reads: CASSLDGGGSQETQYF. DNA for the CDR3: TGTGCCAGCAGCTTGGACGGTGGGGGGTCCCAAGAGACCCAGTACTTC.

This chain connects TRBV19 to TRBJ2-7; 7 bases match TRBD1. The V gene's germline CDR1 is LNHDA and CDR2 SQIVND (reference sequence). Germline trimming cut 2 bases from V and 1 base from J; bases unmatched to any gene: 11. The CDR3 consists of 17 residues. Here the CDR3 reads CASSILGTGEASYEQYF. The CDR3 DNA sequence: TGTGCCAGTAGTATATTGGGCACAGGGGAAGCTTCCTACGAGCAGTACTTC.

The chain links TRBV11-2 to TRBJ2-4, with TRBD1 matching 9 bases. The germline V gene encodes CDR1 SGHAT and CDR2 FQNNGV. The V segment lost 5 bases and the J segment 3 bases; nucleotides outside the gene matches: 8. The CDR3 is 16 amino acids. The CDR3 DNA reads TGTGCCAGCAGCCCTCGGGACAGGGTCGTCAAAAACATTCAGTACTTC. It specifies CASSPRDRVVKNIQYF.

The V gene is TRBV9, the J gene TRBJ1-2, with 8 positions matching TRBD1. Germline V gene lookup returns CDR1 SGDLS and CDR2 YYNGEE. The CDR3 has 17 residues. The J segment lost 5 bases and the V segment lost 0 bases, leaving 12 bases of the junction unmatched. CDR3 nucleotide sequence: TGTGCCAGCAGCGTAGTAGCGGACCAGGGGGCGAGGTATGGCTACACCTTC. Amino acids: CASSVVADQGARYGYTF.

The chain couples TRBV5-8 to TRBJ1-1; unclear D gene. The CDR3 is 13 residues long. From germline, CDR1 is SGHTS and CDR2 YDEGEE. Trimming stripped 2 bases from V and 1 base from J, with 6 bases between. This chain's CDR3 is CASSLNRNTEAFF. In nucleotides, the CDR3 is TGTGCCAGCAGCTTAAACAGGAACACTGAAGCTTTCTTT.

This clone is labeled as medium-sized. The rearrangement uses TRBV25-1 and TRBJ1-4; D may be TRBD1 (5 bases). The CDR3 is made up of 15 amino acids. V shed 1 base and J shed 8 bases, with 14 bases lying between them. CDR1 and CDR2 (germline): MGHDK, SYGVNS. Here the CDR3 reads CASSESQQGREKLFF. The CDR3 DNA reads as TGTGCCAGCAGTGAATCCCAGCAGGGCAGGGAAAAACTGTTTTTT.

The chain carries TRBV15 and TRBJ2-2; TRBD1 is a possible D gene (6 bases). The CDR3 runs to 17 residues. Germline loops: CDR1 LNHNV, CDR2 YYDKDF (reference sequence). The germline V and J ends were trimmed by 0 bases and 4 bases, with 15 bases remaining between them. This CDR3 reads CATSRDLSTGSTGELFF. CDR3 DNA: TGTGCCACCAGCAGAGATTTGTCCACAGGGAGCACCGGGGAGCTGTTTTTT.

This chain connects TRBV28 to TRBJ1-5, with D possibly TRBD1 on 6 matching bases. V lost 9 bases, J lost 5 bases, and 14 bases lay in between. The CDR3 spans 13 residues. The germline V gene encodes CDR1 MDHEN and CDR2 SYDVKM. CDR3 residues: CASLQGGHQPQHF. CDR3 coding DNA: TGTGCCAGTCTACAGGGTGGGCATCAGCCCCAGCATTTT.

The V and J genes are TRBV5-8 and TRBJ1-6, with D possibly being TRBD1 (5 bases). V was clipped by 4 bases and J by 4 bases, with 9 bases between them. Per the germline V gene, CDR1 is SGHTS and CDR2 is YDEGEE. The CDR3 runs 14 residues. CDR3 DNA: TGTGCCAGCAGCCGGACAACTTATAATTCACCCCTCCACTTT. Translating gives CASSRTTYNSPLHF.

The gene calls are TRBV11-2 and TRBJ2-7; D gene ambiguous. There are 11 residues in the CDR3. Germline loops: CDR1 SGHAT, CDR2 FQNNGV. The V gene lost 5 bases and the J gene lost 3 bases, with 5 bases spanning the gap. CDR3 residues: CASSDIYEQYF. The CDR3 nucleotides read TGTGCCAGCAGCGACATCTACGAGCAGTACTTC.

The chain uses TRBV10-3 and TRBJ2-3; a possible D gene is TRBD1 (5 bases). V was trimmed by 3 bases and J by 3 bases, leaving 7 bases between them. Germline V CDR1 and CDR2: ENHRY, SYGVKD. The CDR3 sequence is 13 residues long. Here the CDR3 DNA reads TGTGCCATCAGTGACAGGGTTACAGATACGCAGTATTTT. Translation gives CAISDRVTDTQYF.

The rearrangement joins TRBV5-1 to TRBJ1-2; no definite D call. Deletions cut 1 base from V and 7 bases from J, with 17 bases between. The CDR3 runs 15 residues. The germline V gene has CDR1 SGHRS and CDR2 YFSETQ. DNA of the CDR3: TGCGCCAGCAGCTTGCGGAGGGAAGGTTTAGGTGGCTACACCTTC. Protein: CASSLRREGLGGYTF.

The rearrangement joins TRBV30 to TRBJ2-7; TRBD1 agrees at 7 bases. The CDR3 consists of 14 residues. The germline gives CDR1 GTSNPN, CDR2 SVGIG (reference sequence). V dropped 2 bases and J dropped 0; count of bases not matched to a gene: 4. In nucleotides, the CDR3 is TGTGCCTGGAGTTGGAAGGGGGCCTCCTACGAGCAGTACTTC. As protein: CAWSWKGASYEQYF.

The rearrangement uses TRBV18 and TRBJ2-3; a weak D match, TRBD2 (6 bases). The germline gives CDR1 KGHSH, CDR2 LQKENI. This CDR3 comprises 14 residues. V was clipped by 4 bases and J by 2 bases, with 10 bases between them. The DNA for the CDR3 is TGTGCCAGCTCACTCGGAGGGGTCACAGATACGCAGTATTTT. This codes for CASSLGGVTDTQYF.

V and J are TRBV29-1 and TRBJ1-5; 8 bases agree with TRBD1. Germline loops: CDR1 SQVTM, CDR2 ANQGSEA. The V and J ends lost 4 bases and 6 bases, in that order; junction bases with no gene match: 11. The CDR3 has 15 amino acids. CDR3 protein: CSVATSGGAGQPQHF. As DNA, the CDR3 is TGCAGCGTTGCCACCTCAGGGGGCGCGGGTCAGCCCCAGCATTTT.

DNA of the CDR3: TGTGCCAGTAGACCGGGACTAGTGGGAAGGAATGAGCAGTTCTTC. It translates to CASRPGLVGRNEQFF. This chain uses TRBV19 with TRBJ2-1, with 8 bases lining up with TRBD2. This CDR3 is 15 amino acids long. The V gene end was trimmed by 6 bases and the J gene end by 7 bases; junction bases not matched to a gene: 11. Germline assignment: CDR1 LNHDA and CDR2 SQIVND (reference sequence).

The chain employs TRBV18 and TRBJ1-1; D is possibly TRBD1 (6 bases). V shed 3 bases and J shed 1 base, with 12 bases lying between them. There are 15 residues in the CDR3. CDR1 and CDR2 (germline): KGHSH, LQKENI. In DNA form, the CDR3 reads TGTGCCAGCTCACCTCTGGACAGTGCGAACACTGAAGCTTTCTTT. This codes for CASSPLDSANTEAFF.

The chain joins TRBV15 to TRBJ1-2, with D uncertain. Deletions cut 0 bases from V and 8 bases from J, with 13 bases between. Germline values: CDR1 LNHNV, CDR2 YYDKDF (reference sequence). The CDR3 is 14 residues long. In nucleotides, the CDR3 is TGTGCCACCAGCAGAGATTTCGGGGATGGAGGCTACACCTTC. It yields the protein CATSRDFGDGGYTF.

This clone was recorded once. The chain links TRBV5-4 to TRBJ2-5; 9 positions match TRBD1. This CDR3 contains 16 residues. After removal of 0 bases from V and 3 bases from J, the junction contained 6 bases not matched to a gene. Germline assignment: CDR1 SGHNT and CDR2 YYREEE (reference sequence). CDR3 DNA sequence: TGTGCCAGCAGCTTGGGGCCGGACAGGGGAAAAGAGACCCAGTACTTC. This translates into CASSLGPDRGKETQYF.

The table lists this clone with a count of one. This CDR3 reads CASSLNSQNTEAFF. In DNA, the CDR3 is TGTGCCAGCAGCTTAAACAGCCAGAACACTGAAGCTTTCTTT. The V call is TRBV7-2, the J call TRBJ1-1; D gene unclear. This CDR3 is 14 amino acids long. The germline V and J ends were trimmed by 2 bases and 1 base, with 8 bases remaining between them. Per the germline V gene, CDR1 is SGHTA and CDR2 is FQGNSA.

The chain employs TRBV6-1 and TRBJ1-6; TRBD1 might be the D (5 bases). Trimming pared 6 bases from V and 10 bases from J, leaving 13 bases between. Germline values: CDR1 MNHNS, CDR2 SASEGT. The CDR3 consists of 13 residues. Written as DNA, the CDR3 is TGTGCCAGCAGGAGGGACGGGGGATCACCCCTCCACTTT. This translates into CASRRDGGSPLHF.

The CDR3 bases are TGTGCCAGCAGCCCGCGGACTAGCGGGAGCTACGAGCAGTACTTC. As protein: CASSPRTSGSYEQYF. V and J are TRBV5-4 and TRBJ2-7; TRBD2 matches 13 bases. This CDR3 is 15 amino acids long. V gave up 4 bases and J gave up 3 bases; unmatched junction bases: 4. From germline, CDR1 is SGHNT and CDR2 YYREEE (reference sequence).

V is TRBV4-2 and J is TRBJ1-1; 7 bases are shared with TRBD1. V lost 0 bases and J lost 0; bases outside the gene matches: 13. In germline, CDR1 is LGHNA, CDR2 YNFKEQ. The CDR3 runs to 19 residues. The CDR3 sequence is CASSQDSPGQTIMNTEAFF. CDR3 DNA sequence: TGTGCCAGCAGCCAAGATAGCCCGGGACAGACAATTATGAACACTGAAGCTTTCTTT.